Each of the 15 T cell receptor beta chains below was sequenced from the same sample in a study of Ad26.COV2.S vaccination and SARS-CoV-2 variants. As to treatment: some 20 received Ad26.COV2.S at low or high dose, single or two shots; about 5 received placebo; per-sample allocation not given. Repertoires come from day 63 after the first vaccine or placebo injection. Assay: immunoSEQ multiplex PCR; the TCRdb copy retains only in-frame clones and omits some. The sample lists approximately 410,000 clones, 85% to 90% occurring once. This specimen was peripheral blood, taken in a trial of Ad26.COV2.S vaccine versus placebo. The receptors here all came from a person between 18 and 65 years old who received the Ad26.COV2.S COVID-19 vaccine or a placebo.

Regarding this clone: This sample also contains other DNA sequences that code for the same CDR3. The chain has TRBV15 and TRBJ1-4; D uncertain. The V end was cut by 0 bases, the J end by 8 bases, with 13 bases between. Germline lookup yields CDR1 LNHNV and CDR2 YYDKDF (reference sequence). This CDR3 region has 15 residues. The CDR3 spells CATSRDRGLGEKLFF. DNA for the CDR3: TGTGCCACCAGCAGAGATAGAGGTTTAGGGGAAAAACTGTTTTTT.

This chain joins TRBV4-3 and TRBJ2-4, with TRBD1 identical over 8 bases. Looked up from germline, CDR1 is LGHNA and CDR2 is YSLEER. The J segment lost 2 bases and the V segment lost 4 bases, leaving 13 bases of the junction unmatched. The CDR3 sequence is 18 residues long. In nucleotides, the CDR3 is TGCGCCAGCAGCCTTGGGATAGTGACAGGGGCTACCAAAAACATTCAGTACTTC. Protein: CASSLGIVTGATKNIQYF.

The CDR3 coding sequence is TGTGCCAGCAGTTTATCAACAGGGGAGACCCAGTACTTC. It specifies CASSLSTGETQYF. The chain has TRBV27 and TRBJ2-5, with a possible D match to TRBD1 (6 bases). CDR3 length: 13 residues. V lost 0 bases and J lost 5, with 7 bases in between. Per the germline V gene, CDR1 is MNHEY and CDR2 is SMNVEV (reference sequence).

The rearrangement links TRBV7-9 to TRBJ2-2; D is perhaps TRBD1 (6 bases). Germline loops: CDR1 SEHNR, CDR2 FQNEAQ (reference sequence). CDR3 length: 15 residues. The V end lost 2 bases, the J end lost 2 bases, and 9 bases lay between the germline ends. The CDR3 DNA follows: TGTGCCAGCAGCTTATTCAGGGGAAACACCGGGGAGCTGTTTTTT. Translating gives CASSLFRGNTGELFF. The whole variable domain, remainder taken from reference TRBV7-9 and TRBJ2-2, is DTGVSQNPRHKITKRGQNVTFRCDPISEHNRLYWYRQTLGQGPEFLTYFQNEAQLEKSRLLSDRFSAERPKGSFSTLEIQRTEQGDSAMYLCASSLFRGNTGELFFGEGSRLTVL.

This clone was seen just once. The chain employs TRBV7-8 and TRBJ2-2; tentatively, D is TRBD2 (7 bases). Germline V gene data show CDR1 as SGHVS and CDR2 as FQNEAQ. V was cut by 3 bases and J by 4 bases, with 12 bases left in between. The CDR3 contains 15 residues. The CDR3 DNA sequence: TGTGCCAGCAGCTTGGGCCGGGGGGCCACCGGGGAGCTGTTTTTT. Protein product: CASSLGRGATGELFF.

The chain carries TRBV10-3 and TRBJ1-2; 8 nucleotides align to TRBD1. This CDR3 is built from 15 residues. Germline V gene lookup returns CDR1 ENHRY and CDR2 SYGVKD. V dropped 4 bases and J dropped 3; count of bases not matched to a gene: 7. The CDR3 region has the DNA TGTGCCATCAGTGCCACCAGGGGGCTCGACTATGGCTACACCTTC. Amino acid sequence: CAISATRGLDYGYTF.

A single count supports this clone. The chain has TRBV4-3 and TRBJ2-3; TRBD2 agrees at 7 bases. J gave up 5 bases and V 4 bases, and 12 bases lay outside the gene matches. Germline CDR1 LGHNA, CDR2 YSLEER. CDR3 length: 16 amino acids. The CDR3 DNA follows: TGCGCCAGCAGCCTAGCCGATAGCGGGCGAAGAGATACGCAGTATTTT. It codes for CASSLADSGRRDTQYF.

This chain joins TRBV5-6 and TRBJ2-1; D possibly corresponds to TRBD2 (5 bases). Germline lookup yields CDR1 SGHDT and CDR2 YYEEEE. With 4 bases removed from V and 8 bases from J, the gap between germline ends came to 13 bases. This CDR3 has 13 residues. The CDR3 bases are TGTGCCAGCAGCACCGGACTCATCTATGAGCAGTTCTTC. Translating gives CASSTGLIYEQFF.

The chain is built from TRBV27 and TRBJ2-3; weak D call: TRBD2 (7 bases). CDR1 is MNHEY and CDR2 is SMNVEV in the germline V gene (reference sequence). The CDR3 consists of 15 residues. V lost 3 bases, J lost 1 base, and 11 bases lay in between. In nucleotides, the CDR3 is TGTGCCAGCAGTTTCCGGGGGGCCGGCACAGATACGCAGTATTTT. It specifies CASSFRGAGTDTQYF.

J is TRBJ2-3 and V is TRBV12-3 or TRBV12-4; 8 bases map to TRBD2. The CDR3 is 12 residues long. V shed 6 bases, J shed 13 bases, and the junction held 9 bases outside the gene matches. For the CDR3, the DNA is TGTGCCAGCAGCCCCGGGACTAGGGAGAAGTATTTT. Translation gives CASSPGTREKYF.

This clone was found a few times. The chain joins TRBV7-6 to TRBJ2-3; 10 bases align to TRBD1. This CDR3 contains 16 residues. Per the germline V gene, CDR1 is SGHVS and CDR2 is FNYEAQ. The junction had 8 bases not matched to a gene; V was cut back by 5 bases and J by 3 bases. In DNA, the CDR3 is TGTGCCAGCAGCGTATCTCCGGGACAGGGGACAGATACGCAGTATTTT. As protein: CASSVSPGQGTDTQYF. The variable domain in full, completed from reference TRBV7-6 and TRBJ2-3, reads GAGVSQSPRYKVTKRGQDVALRCDPISGHVSLYWYRQALGQGPEFLTYFNYEAQQDKSGLPNDRFSAERPEGSISTLTIQRTEQRDSAMYRCASSVSPGQGTDTQYFGPGTRLTVL.

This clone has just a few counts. CDR3 sequence reads: CASSPTGMDPQHF. For the CDR3, the DNA is TGTGCCAGCAGCCCGACAGGTATGGATCCCCAGCATTTT. The chain recombines TRBV3-1 (or the pseudogene TRBV3-2) with TRBJ1-5; a possible D gene is TRBD1 (6 bases). Germline CDR1 reads LGHDT; CDR2 reads YNNKEL (reference sequence). The V end lost 4 bases, the J end lost 10 bases, and 14 bases lay between the germline ends. The CDR3 totals 13 residues.

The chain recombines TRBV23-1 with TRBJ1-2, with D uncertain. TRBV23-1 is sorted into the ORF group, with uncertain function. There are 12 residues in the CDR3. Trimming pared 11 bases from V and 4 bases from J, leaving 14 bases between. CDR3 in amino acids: CACPEWAYGYTF. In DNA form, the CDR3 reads TGCGCCTGCCCGGAGTGGGCCTATGGCTACACCTTC.

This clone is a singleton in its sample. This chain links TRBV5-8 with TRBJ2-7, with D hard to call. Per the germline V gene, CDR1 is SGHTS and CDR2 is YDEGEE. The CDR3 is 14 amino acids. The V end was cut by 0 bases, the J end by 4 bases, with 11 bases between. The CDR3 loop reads CASSLASVGYEQYF. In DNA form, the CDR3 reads TGTGCCAGCAGCTTGGCTTCGGTGGGGTACGAGCAGTACTTC.

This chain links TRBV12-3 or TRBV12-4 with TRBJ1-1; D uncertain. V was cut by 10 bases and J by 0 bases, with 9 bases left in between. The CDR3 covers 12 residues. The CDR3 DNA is TGTGCCACCGCCAGTTTGAACACTGAAGCTTTCTTT. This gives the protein CATASLNTEAFF.